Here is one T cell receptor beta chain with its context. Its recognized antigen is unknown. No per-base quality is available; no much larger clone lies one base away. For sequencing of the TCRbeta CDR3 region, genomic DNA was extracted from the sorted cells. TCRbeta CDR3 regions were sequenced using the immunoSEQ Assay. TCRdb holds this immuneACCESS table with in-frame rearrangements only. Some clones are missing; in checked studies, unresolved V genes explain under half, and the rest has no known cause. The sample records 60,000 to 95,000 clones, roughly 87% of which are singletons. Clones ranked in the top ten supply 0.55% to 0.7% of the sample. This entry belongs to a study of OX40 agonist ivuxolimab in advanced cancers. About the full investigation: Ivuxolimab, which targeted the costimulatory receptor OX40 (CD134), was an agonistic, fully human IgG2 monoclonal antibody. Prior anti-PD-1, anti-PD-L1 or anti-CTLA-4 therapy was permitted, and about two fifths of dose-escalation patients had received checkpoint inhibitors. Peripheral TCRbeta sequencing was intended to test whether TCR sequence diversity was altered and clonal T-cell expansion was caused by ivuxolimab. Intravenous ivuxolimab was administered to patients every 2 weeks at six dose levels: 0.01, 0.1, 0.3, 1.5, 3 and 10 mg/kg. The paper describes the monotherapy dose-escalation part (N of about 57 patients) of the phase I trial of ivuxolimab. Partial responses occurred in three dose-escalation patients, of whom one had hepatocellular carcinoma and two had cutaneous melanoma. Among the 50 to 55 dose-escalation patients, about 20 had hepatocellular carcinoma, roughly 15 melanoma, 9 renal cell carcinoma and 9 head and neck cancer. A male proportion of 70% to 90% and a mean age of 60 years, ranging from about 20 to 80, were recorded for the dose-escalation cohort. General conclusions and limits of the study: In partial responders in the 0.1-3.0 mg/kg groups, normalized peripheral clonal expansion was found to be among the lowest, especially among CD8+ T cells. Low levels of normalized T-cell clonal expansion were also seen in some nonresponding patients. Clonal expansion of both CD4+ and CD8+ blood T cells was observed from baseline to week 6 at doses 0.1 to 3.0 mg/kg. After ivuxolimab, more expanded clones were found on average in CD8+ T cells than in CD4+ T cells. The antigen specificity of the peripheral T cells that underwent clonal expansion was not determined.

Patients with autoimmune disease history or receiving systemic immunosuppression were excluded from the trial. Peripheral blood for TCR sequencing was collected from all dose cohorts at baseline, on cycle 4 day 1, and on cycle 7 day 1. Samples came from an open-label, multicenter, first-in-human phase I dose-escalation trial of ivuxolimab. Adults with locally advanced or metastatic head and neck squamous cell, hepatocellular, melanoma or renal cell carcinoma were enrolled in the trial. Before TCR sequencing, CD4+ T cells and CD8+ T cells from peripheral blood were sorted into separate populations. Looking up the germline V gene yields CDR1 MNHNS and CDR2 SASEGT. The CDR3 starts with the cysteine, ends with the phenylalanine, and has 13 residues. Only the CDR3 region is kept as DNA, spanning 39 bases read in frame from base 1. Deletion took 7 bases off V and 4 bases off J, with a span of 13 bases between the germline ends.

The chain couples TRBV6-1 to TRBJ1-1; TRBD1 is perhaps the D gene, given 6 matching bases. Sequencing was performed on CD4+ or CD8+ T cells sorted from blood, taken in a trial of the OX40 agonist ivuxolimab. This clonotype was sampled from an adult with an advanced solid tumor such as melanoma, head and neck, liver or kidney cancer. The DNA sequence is TGTGCCAGCATCGAAGGAGGGGGCACTGAAGCTTTCTTT. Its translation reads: CASIEGGGTEAFF.